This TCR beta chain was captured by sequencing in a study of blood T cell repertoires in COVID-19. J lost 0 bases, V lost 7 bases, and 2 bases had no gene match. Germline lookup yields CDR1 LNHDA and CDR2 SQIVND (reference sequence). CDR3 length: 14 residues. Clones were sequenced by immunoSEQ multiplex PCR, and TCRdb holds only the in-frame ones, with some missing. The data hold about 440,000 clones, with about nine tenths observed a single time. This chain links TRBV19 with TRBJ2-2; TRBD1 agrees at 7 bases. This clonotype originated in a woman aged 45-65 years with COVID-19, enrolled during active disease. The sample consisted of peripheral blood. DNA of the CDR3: TGTGCCAGTATGGACAGGACGAACACCGGGGAGCTGTTTTTT. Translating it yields CASMDRTNTGELFF.